This T cell receptor (beta chain) appears in the sequencing data of a study of blood T cells in healthy people across ages (dated by TCRdb to the mid-2010s). Looking at the study overall: In model experiments, roughly one uniquely barcoded TCR beta cDNA molecule per two T cells was captured by template switching. The study measured age-related changes in TCR beta repertoire diversity using deep sequencing normalized with unique cDNA molecular identifiers. Donors were grouped into four age groups: young (average 16 years), middle-aged (approximately 41), aged (around 60) and long-lived (just over 80). To avoid experimental bias, donors of different ages were randomly spread across the sequencing lanes. For two donors (one aged 18 to 30 and one aged 80 or older), the study analyzed two additional independent replicas of 1 million unique cDNA reads from the same blood draw.

The roughly 39 donors, aged 6 to 90 years, were systemically healthy Caucasian individuals from Russia. Ten milliliters of peripheral blood were collected from each donor into EDTA-treated Vacutainer tubes. PBMCs were isolated by Ficoll-Paque density-gradient centrifugation, with at least 7 million obtained per sample. Total RNA, at least 6 micrograms per sample, was extracted from PBMCs with Trizol reagent. For every donor, an aliquot of PBMCs went through flow cytometry to measure the percentages of naive CD45RAhigh/CD27high T cells. About this clonotype: The antigen it recognizes is unknown. No base quality values were provided; no much bigger clone lies one nucleotide off.

Trimming removed 1 base from V and 1 base from J; the gene matches leave 5 bases unexplained. The CDR3, from cysteine to phenylalanine, totals 17 residues. Only the CDR3 part of the read is kept: 51 bases, read in frame from the first base. The study at large found these results: Because donor CMV infection status was unknown, age-related changes in expanded clonotypes were potentially confounded. Observed TCR beta diversity per million T cells fell roughly linearly with age, and a significant reduction was already apparent by age about 36. Total diversity estimates from one million sequenced T cells were considered lower bounds and underestimates. Compared with the aged group, the long-lived group had more naive CD4+ T cells, fewer expanded clones and increased TCR diversity, suggesting age selection. Because profiling used bulk unsorted PBMCs, naive and antigen-experienced compartments could not be compared conclusively. The percentage of naive T cells measured by flow cytometry correlated strongly with observed TCR beta diversity.

The library was prepared using 5' RACE. Sequencing relied on an Illumina HiSeq 2500. A second PCR of roughly 7 to 11 cycles was performed with a sample-barcoded 5' primer and a J-beta primer mix. A unique molecular identifier was introduced onto each TCR beta cDNA molecule by a template-switch 5' adaptor carrying 12 random nucleotides. At least 2.5 million CDR3-containing paired-end reads were obtained from each sample. First-strand cDNA synthesis was performed from all RNA using the Mint cDNA synthesis kit, with priming by a TRBC-specific oligonucleotide. Following uracil-DNA glycosylase treatment, all cDNA underwent a first 18-cycle PCR with the universal primers M1SS and BC2_uni_R. Per the original workflow: For normalization, 1 million high-quality reads, each with a distinct molecular identifier, were randomly selected from each sample. Instead of being binned into consensus sequences, reads with shared molecular identifiers were discarded. CDR3 identification, clonotype clustering and error correction used MiTCR with a Q25 quality threshold and the strictest error-elimination algorithm. A nonparametric unseen species model using Euler transformation provided a lower-bound estimate of total TCR beta diversity. TCRdb itself trimmed the public reads at Q25 with fastp, ran MiXCR and retained productive beta chains. Merged by CDR3 protein, the rows form single entries marked with the most common genes and DNA. The V and J calls and clone size are TCRdb's, not the authors'. This sample has fewer than 2,000,000 distinct CDR3 sequences in its table, and 34% of those were observed once. The ten largest account for about 11% of the sample.

Sequencing input: blood. The rearranged chain carries TRBV12-3 or TRBV12-4 and TRBJ1-1; TRBD1 aligns with 11 central bases. This TCR came from a woman aged 25 to 39 in good health. This receptor has the CDR3 CASSLGTGGVRNTEAFF. The DNA sequence is as follows: TGTGCCAGCAGTTTAGGGACAGGGGGCGTCAGGAACACTGAAGCTTTCTTT.